These T cell receptor beta chains were read from a single sample in a study of identical twins. TCRdb redid the calling of the 5' RACE reads with MiXCR, one entry per CDR3 protein. The sample lists some 590,000 distinct CDR3 sequences, just under 10% occurring once. This sample also belongs to another study, concerning yellow fever vaccine responses in identical twins.

Sequencing was carried out using PBMCs. The receptors were sampled from a woman aged 18-29 years in good health. Each CDR3 is given with its conserved first and last residue. A D gene is named only where the DNA matches it firmly. Expanded clones are given a class, and other clones once, few, many or no size at all.

j_call: TRBJ1-1; v_call: TRBV7-9; clone_size: many; d_call: TRBD1; cdr3_aa: CASSLDKDRGLTEAFF; cdr3_nt: TGTGCCAGCAGCTTAGATAAGGACAGGGGGCTGACTGAAGCTTTCTTT
j_call: TRBJ2-1; v_call: TRBV19; clone_size: many; d_call: .; cdr3_aa: CASSPDTYNEQFF; cdr3_nt: TGTGCCAGTAGCCCTGACACATACAATGAGCAGTTCTTC
j_call: TRBJ2-2; v_call: TRBV7-2; clone_size: few; d_call: TRBD2; cdr3_aa: CASSFGGSTGELFF; cdr3_nt: TGTGCCAGCAGCTTCGGGGGGTCCACCGGGGAGCTGTTTTTT
j_call: TRBJ2-7; v_call: TRBV20-1; clone_size: many; d_call: TRBD2; cdr3_aa: CSARDQSTSGPYEQYF; cdr3_nt: TGCAGTGCTAGAGATCAGTCGACTAGCGGCCCCTACGAGCAGTACTTC
j_call: TRBJ2-4; v_call: TRBV20-1; clone_size: few; d_call: TRBD2; cdr3_aa: CSARDLMGSASGENIQYF; cdr3_nt: TGCAGTGCTAGAGATCTTATGGGCTCGGCTAGCGGAGAAAACATTCAGTACTTC
j_call: TRBJ1-1; v_call: TRBV10-3; clone_size: many; d_call: .; cdr3_aa: CAISESQRNTEAFF; cdr3_nt: TGTGCCATCAGTGAGTCTCAGCGGAACACTGAAGCTTTCTTT
j_call: TRBJ2-7; v_call: TRBV10-3; clone_size: many; d_call: TRBD2; cdr3_aa: CAISAGAGRLYEQYF; cdr3_nt: TGTGCCATCAGTGCCGGAGCGGGAAGACTTTACGAGCAGTACTTC
j_call: TRBJ2-5; v_call: TRBV7-9; clone_size: few; d_call: TRBD2; cdr3_aa: CASSPGTSGIAETQYF; cdr3_nt: TGTGCCAGCAGCCCCGGGACTAGCGGGATAGCAGAGACCCAGTACTTC
j_call: TRBJ1-6; v_call: TRBV5-1; clone_size: many; d_call: TRBD1; cdr3_aa: CASSSGTGLISSNSPLHF; cdr3_nt: TGCGCCAGCAGCTCCGGGACAGGGTTGATCTCGTCGAATTCACCCCTCCACTTT
j_call: TRBJ1-3; v_call: TRBV20-1; clone_size: .; d_call: .; cdr3_aa: CSASSLSGNTIYF; cdr3_nt: TGCAGTGCTAGTTCCCTCTCTGGAAACACCATATATTTT
j_call: TRBJ2-3; v_call: TRBV9; clone_size: .; d_call: TRBD2; cdr3_aa: CASSVGSSGASTDTQYF; cdr3_nt: TGTGCCAGCAGCGTAGGTTCCAGCGGGGCTAGCACAGATACGCAGTATTTT
j_call: TRBJ1-1; v_call: TRBV27; clone_size: few; d_call: .; cdr3_aa: CASTPGVGNTEAFF; cdr3_nt: TGTGCCAGCACCCCCGGGGTGGGGAACACTGAAGCTTTCTTT
j_call: TRBJ2-1; v_call: TRBV27; clone_size: few; d_call: TRBD2; cdr3_aa: CATETLAGGVYEQFF; cdr3_nt: TGTGCCACCGAGACTTTAGCGGGGGGTGTATATGAGCAGTTCTTC
j_call: TRBJ1-5; v_call: TRBV2; clone_size: .; d_call: .; cdr3_aa: CASSPEADGQPQHF; cdr3_nt: TGTGCCAGCAGTCCGGAGGCCGATGGTCAGCCCCAGCATTTT
j_call: TRBJ2-1; v_call: TRBV5-1; clone_size: many; d_call: TRBD1; cdr3_aa: CASSLIGDRGGNEQFF; cdr3_nt: TGCGCCAGCAGCTTAATCGGAGACAGGGGTGGCAATGAGCAGTTCTTC
j_call: TRBJ2-5; v_call: TRBV29-1; clone_size: many; d_call: TRBD1; cdr3_aa: CSVETGQTQETQYF; cdr3_nt: TGCAGCGTTGAAACGGGACAGACCCAAGAGACCCAGTACTTC
j_call: TRBJ2-7; v_call: TRBV6-2/TRBV6-3; clone_size: .; d_call: .; cdr3_aa: CASGEPFYEQYF; cdr3_nt: TGTGCCAGCGGGGAACCATTCTACGAGCAGTACTTC
j_call: TRBJ2-1; v_call: TRBV7-3; clone_size: .; d_call: .; cdr3_aa: CASSSLSGGHYNEQFF; cdr3_nt: TGTGCCAGCAGCTCGCTTTCGGGGGGCCACTACAATGAGCAGTTCTTC
j_call: TRBJ1-1; v_call: TRBV4-1; clone_size: many; d_call: .; cdr3_aa: CASSQSGNTEAFF; cdr3_nt: TGCGCCAGCAGCCAATCGGGAAACACTGAAGCTTTCTTT
j_call: TRBJ2-1; v_call: TRBV4-2; clone_size: few; d_call: TRBD2; cdr3_aa: CASSQDGRAYNEQFF; cdr3_nt: TGTGCCAGCAGCCAAGACGGGAGGGCCTACAATGAGCAGTTCTTC
j_call: TRBJ2-3; v_call: TRBV5-1; clone_size: .; d_call: TRBD2; cdr3_aa: CASSLALLAGGADTQYF; cdr3_nt: TGCGCCAGCAGCTTGGCCCTACTAGCGGGGGGAGCAGATACGCAGTATTTT
j_call: TRBJ2-1; v_call: TRBV20-1; clone_size: .; d_call: .; cdr3_aa: CSAGPRGFEQFF; cdr3_nt: TGCAGTGCTGGCCCTAGGGGGTTTGAGCAGTTCTTC
j_call: TRBJ2-5; v_call: TRBV29-1; clone_size: many; d_call: .; cdr3_aa: CSAATGEAETQYF; cdr3_nt: TGCAGCGCAGCTACGGGGGAGGCAGAGACCCAGTACTTC
j_call: TRBJ2-7; v_call: TRBV4-3; clone_size: few; d_call: .; cdr3_aa: CASSQEWETYEQYF; cdr3_nt: TGCGCCAGCAGCCAAGAGTGGGAAACCTACGAGCAGTACTTC
j_call: TRBJ2-1; v_call: TRBV11-2; clone_size: .; d_call: TRBD2; cdr3_aa: CASAVRGGDNEQFF; cdr3_nt: TGTGCCAGCGCGGTGCGCGGGGGGGACAATGAGCAGTTCTTC
j_call: TRBJ2-1; v_call: TRBV29-1; clone_size: few; d_call: .; cdr3_aa: CSVEWLGAPYNEQFF; cdr3_nt: TGCAGCGTTGAGTGGCTAGGGGCCCCCTACAATGAGCAGTTCTTC